This TCR beta chain was identified in a study of tissue T cells after allogeneic stem cell transplantation. General study points: Within patients, tissue anatomy strongly shaped TCR repertoire composition.

Documented time point: mouse harvest day 14 after allogeneic transplant. Tail vein injection delivered 10^7 T-cell-depleted bone marrow cells and 10^6 splenic CD5+ T cells. In germline, CDR1 is KGHPV, CDR2 FQNQEV (reference sequence). The CDR3 spans 13 residues. Germline trimming cut 4 bases from V and 3 bases from J; bases unmatched to any gene: 0. TCRdb's copy holds only in-frame clones and misses some; the assay was immunoSEQ multiplex PCR. Of almost 7,000 clones in the sample, about a third were seen once. The table lists this clone with a few counts. Its antigen remains unidentified. Genes and germline are mouse. The sequence runs out 1 residue before the end of the CDR3; the remainder is reconstructed from the germline J gene.

The sequence derives from a female BALB/c mouse given C57BL/6 T cells with graft-versus-host disease after an allogeneic hematopoietic cell transplant. Sequenced sample: skin. The genes are TRBV26 and TRBJ2-5; 8 bases are a match to TRBD2. The CDR3 reads CASSRDWQDTQYF. The sequenced CDR3 bases are TGTGCCAGCAGTCGGGACTGGCAAGACACCCAGTAC.